The 3 T cell receptor beta chains given below trace back to one sample, sequenced in a study of blood T cell repertoires in COVID-19 (dated by TCRdb to between 2020 and 2021). Library generation was performed with the immunoSEQ multiplex PCR assay. What TCRdb holds here is the immuneACCESS table cut down to in-frame rearrangements. Part of the clones is not present; checked against another copy, under half of the missing clones reflect an unresolved V gene, and the others are unexplained. The sample table holds some 94,000 clones, of which less than 90% were seen once. The ten largest clones capture under 2% of the sample. Source material: peripheral blood. The source is a man in his sixties or seventies with active or convalescent COVID-19.

V usage is TRBV29-1 and J usage is TRBJ1-1; D unclear. Germline lookup yields CDR1 SQVTM and CDR2 ANQGSEA. The V gene lost 1 base and the J gene lost 7 bases, with 7 bases spanning the gap. The CDR3 runs to 11 residues. CDR3 in DNA: TGCAGCGTTGAAGTGGGCAGTGAAGCTTTCTTT. Protein sequence: CSVEVGSEAFF.

The count of this clone is one. The chain uses TRBV6-5 and TRBJ2-7; 9 positions agree with TRBD1. J was trimmed by 6 bases and V by 3 bases; bases with no gene match: 9. This CDR3 comprises 15 residues. Per germline, CDR1 MNHEY and CDR2 SVGAGI. The DNA for the CDR3 is TGTGCCAGCAGTTATTCCCTGGGGACAGGGTTCGAGCAGTACTTC. Encoded protein: CASSYSLGTGFEQYF.

The chain couples TRBV18 to TRBJ1-3; 8 nucleotides align to TRBD1. Germline V CDR1 and CDR2: KGHSH, LQKENI. Trimming at V came to 3 bases and at J to 4 bases, leaving 11 bases not matched to a gene. This CDR3 is built from 17 residues. CDR3 coding DNA: TGTGCCAGCTCACCCTCCGGGACAGGACATCGGGGAAACACCATATATTTT. This encodes CASSPSGTGHRGNTIYF.